The 3 T cell receptor beta chains listed next were all sequenced from one sample in a study of blood T cells in healthy people across ages. Next came a second PCR, run for 7 to 11 cycles, which used a sample-barcoded 5' primer along with a J-beta primer mix. Each CDR3 protein is one row after TCRdb ran MiXCR on the 5' RACE reads. The sample includes 650,000 to 1,000,000 distinct CDR3 sequences, 35% to 40% of them seen just once. The sequenced material came from blood. All receptors come from a man aged 18-30 years in good health.

The sample holds a few counts of this clonotype. This sequence joins TRBV20-1 and TRBJ2-7; D ambiguous. The CDR3 length is 13 residues. Looked up from germline, CDR1 is DFQATT and CDR2 is SNEGSKA (reference sequence). The V gene lost 6 bases and the J gene lost 7 bases, with 19 bases spanning the gap. CDR3 sequence: CSAMKGISSEQYF. The CDR3 region has the DNA TGCAGTGCGATGAAGGGAATATCATCTGAGCAGTACTTC.

Remarks on this clonotype: Relative to the germline gene, one junction end is altered; a read error may explain this. This chain connects TRBV6-2 or TRBV6-3 to TRBJ2-7; D might be TRBD1 (5 bases). Germline lookup yields CDR1 MNHEY and CDR2 SVGEGT. The CDR3 totals 14 residues. CDR3 region: CASSPPQDPYGQYF. The CDR3 bases are TGTGCCAGCAGTCCCCCACAGGACCCCTACGGGCAGTACTTC.

This clonotype was found many times. This chain uses TRBV12-3 or TRBV12-4 with TRBJ2-1; 13 nucleotides match TRBD2. Germline trimming cut 5 bases from V and 2 bases from J; bases unmatched to any gene: 3. CDR3 length equals 16 residues. DNA of the CDR3: TGTGCCAGCAGTGAGGGACTAGCGGGGACCTACAATGAGCAGTTCTTC. Its protein product is CASSEGLAGTYNEQFF.